This TCR beta chain was found in a study of cytomegalovirus exposure and HLA in healthy donors. About the study: Early on, a data release was issued that held some 91 million unique TCRs from HLA-typed donors.

The PCR used 60 Vbeta and 13 Jbeta primers. The table came from immunoSEQ multiplex PCR; TCRdb's copy has only in-frame clones and leaves some out. The sample holds 100,000 to 150,000 clones, roughly 80% seen once. The V gene end was trimmed by 3 bases and the J gene end by 3 bases; junction bases not matched to a gene: 4. This CDR3 comprises 15 residues. Germline CDR1 LGHNA, CDR2 YNFKEQ. The sample comprised PBMCs. This TCR came from a woman between 40 and 50 years old in good health and CMV-seronegative. V gene TRBV4-2 combines with J gene TRBJ1-5, with 8 bases matching TRBD1. CDR3 region: CASSHAGGNNQPQHF. For the CDR3, the DNA is TGTGCCAGCAGCCACGCAGGGGGCAACAATCAGCCCCAGCATTTT.